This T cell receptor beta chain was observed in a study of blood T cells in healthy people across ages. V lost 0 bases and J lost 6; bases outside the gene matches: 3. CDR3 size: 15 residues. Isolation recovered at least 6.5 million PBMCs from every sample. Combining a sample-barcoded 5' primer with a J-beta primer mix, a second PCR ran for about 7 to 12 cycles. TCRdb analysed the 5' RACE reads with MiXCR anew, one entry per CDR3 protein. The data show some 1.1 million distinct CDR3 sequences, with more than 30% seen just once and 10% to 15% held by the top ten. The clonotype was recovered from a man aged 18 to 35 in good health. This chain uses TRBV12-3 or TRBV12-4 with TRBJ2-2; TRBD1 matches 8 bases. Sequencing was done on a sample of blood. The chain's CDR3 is CASSLARQGSGELFF. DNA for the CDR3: TGTGCCAGCAGTTTAGCGCGACAGGGGTCCGGGGAGCTGTTTTTT.